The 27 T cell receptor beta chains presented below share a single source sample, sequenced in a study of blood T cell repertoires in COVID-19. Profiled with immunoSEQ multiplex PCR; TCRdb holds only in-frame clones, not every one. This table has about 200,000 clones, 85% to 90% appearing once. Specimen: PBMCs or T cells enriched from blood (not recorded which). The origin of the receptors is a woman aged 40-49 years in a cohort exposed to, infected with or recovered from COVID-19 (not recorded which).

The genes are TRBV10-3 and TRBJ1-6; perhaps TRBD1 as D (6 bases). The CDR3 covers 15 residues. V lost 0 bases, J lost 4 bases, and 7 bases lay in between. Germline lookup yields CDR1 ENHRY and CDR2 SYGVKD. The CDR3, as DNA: TGTGCCATCAGTGAGTCAGGACAGTATAATTCACCCCTCCACTTT. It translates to CAISESGQYNSPLHF.

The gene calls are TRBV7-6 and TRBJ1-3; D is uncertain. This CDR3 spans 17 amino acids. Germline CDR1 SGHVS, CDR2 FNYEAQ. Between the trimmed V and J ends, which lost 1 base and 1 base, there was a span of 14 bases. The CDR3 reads CASSLEVAGWSGNTIYF. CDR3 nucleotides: TGTGCCAGCAGCTTAGAGGTGGCAGGCTGGTCTGGAAACACCATATATTTT. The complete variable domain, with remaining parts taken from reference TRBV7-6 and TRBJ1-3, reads GAGVSQSPRYKVTKRGQDVALRCDPISGHVSLYWYRQALGQGPEFLTYFNYEAQQDKSGLPNDRFSAERPEGSISTLTIQRTEQRDSAMYRCASSLEVAGWSGNTIYFGEGSWLTVV.

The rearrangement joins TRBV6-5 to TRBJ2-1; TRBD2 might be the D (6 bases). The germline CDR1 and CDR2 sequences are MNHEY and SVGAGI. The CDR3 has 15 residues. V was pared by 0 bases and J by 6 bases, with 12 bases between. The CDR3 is CASSYSGGEGNEQFF. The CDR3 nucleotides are TGTGCCAGCAGTTACTCTGGCGGGGAAGGCAATGAGCAGTTCTTC.

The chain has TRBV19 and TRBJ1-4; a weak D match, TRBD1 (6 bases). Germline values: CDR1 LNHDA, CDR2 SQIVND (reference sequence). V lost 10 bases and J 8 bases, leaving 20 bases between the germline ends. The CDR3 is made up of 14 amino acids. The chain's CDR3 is CATTTGTKGEKLFF. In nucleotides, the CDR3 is TGTGCCACCACGACCGGGACAAAGGGGGAAAAACTGTTTTTT.

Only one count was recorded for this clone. The DNA of the CDR3 is TGTGCCAGCAGGGAGCGGGCGACCTACGAGCAGTACTTC. Protein sequence: CASRERATYEQYF. The rearrangement uses TRBV7-2 and TRBJ2-7; possible D gene TRBD2, 6 bases. The CDR3 length is 13 residues. V lost 6 bases and J 2 bases, leaving 11 bases between the germline ends. Germline V gene data show CDR1 as SGHTA and CDR2 as FQGNSA.

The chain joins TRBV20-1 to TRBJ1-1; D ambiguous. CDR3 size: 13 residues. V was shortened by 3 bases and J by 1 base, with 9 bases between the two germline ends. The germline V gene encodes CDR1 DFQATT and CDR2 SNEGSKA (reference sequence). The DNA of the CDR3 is TGCAGTGCTAGTCTCCTGTGGAACACTGAAGCTTTCTTT. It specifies CSASLLWNTEAFF.

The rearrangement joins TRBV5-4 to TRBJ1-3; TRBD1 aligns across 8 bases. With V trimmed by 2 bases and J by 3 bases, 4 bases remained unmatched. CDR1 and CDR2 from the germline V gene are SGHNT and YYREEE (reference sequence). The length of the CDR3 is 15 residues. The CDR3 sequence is CASSFLTGDGNTIYF. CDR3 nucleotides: TGTGCCAGCAGCTTCCTGACAGGGGATGGAAACACCATATATTTT. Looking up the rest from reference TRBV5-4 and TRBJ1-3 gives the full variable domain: ETGVTQSPTHLIKTRGQQVTLRCSSQSGHNTVSWYQQALGQGPQFIFQYYREEENGRGNFPPRFSGLQFPNYSSELNVNALELDDSALYLCASSFLTGDGNTIYFGEGSWLTVV.

CDR3 in DNA: TGTGCCAGCAGTTCCGGGGGCTCCTACAATGAGCAGTTCTTC. Translating it yields CASSSGGSYNEQFF. The rearrangement uses TRBV27 and TRBJ2-1, with a tentative D call TRBD2 (6 bases). Germline CDR1 reads MNHEY; CDR2 reads SMNVEV (reference sequence). Trimming removed 4 bases from V and 0 bases from J, with 7 bases in between. The CDR3 extends over 14 amino acids.

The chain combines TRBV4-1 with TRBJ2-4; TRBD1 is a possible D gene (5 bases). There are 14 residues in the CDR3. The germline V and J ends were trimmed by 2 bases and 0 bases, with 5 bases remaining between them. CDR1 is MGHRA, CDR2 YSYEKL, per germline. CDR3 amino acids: CASSQQGAKNIQYF. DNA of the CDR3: TGCGCCAGCAGCCAACAGGGAGCCAAAAACATTCAGTACTTC.

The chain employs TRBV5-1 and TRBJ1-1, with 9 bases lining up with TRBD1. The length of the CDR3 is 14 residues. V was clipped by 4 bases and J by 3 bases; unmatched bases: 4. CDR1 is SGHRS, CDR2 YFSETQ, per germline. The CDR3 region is CASSPTGGDTEAFF. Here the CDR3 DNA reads TGCGCCAGCAGCCCGACAGGGGGAGACACTGAAGCTTTCTTT.

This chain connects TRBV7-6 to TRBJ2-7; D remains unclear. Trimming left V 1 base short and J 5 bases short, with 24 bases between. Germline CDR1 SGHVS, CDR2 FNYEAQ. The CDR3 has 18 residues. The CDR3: CASSLGGSSLYAADEQYF. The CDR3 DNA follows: TGTGCCAGCAGCTTAGGTGGCAGCAGCTTATATGCGGCAGACGAGCAGTACTTC.

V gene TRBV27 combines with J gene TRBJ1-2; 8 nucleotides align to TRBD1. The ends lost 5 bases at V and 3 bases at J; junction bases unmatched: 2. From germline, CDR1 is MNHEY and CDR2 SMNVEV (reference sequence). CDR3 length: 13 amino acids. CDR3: CASSAQGDYGYTF. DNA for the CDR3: TGTGCCAGCAGTGCACAGGGGGACTATGGCTACACCTTC.

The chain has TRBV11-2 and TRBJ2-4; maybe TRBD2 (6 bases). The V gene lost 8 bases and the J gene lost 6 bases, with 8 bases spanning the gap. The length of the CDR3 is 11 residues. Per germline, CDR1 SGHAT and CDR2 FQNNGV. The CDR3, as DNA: TGTGCCAGCCGGAGGGGAAACATTCAGTACTTC. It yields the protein CASRRGNIQYF.

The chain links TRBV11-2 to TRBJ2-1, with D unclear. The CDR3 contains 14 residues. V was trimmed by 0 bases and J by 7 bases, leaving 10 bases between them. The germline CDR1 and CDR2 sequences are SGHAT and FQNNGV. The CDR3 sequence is CASSLDSPRNEQFF. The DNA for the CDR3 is TGTGCCAGCAGCTTAGATTCCCCTAGGAATGAGCAGTTCTTC.

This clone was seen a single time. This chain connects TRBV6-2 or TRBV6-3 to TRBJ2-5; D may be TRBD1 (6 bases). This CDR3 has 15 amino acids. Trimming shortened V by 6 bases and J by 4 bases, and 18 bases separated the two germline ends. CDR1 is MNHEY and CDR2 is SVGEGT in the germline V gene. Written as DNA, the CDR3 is TGTGCCAGCAGCCTAGGGTCAGGGGTAGGAGAGACCCAGTACTTC. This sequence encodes CASSLGSGVGETQYF.

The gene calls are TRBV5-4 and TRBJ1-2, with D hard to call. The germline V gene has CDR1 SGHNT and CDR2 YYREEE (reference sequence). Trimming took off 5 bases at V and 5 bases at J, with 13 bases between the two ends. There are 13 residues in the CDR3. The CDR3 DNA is TGTGCCAGCAGGGAGGGATTAAAGTATGGCTACACCTTC. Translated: CASREGLKYGYTF.

DNA for the CDR3: TGTGCCAGCAGATCGAGGACAGGGACTTACACTGAAGCTTTCTTT. It codes for CASRSRTGTYTEAFF. The chain is built from TRBV11-2 and TRBJ1-1; 8 bases align to TRBD1. There are 15 residues in the CDR3. With 6 bases clipped from V and 3 bases from J, the junction kept 9 bases outside the gene matches. CDR1 is SGHAT, CDR2 FQNNGV, per germline.

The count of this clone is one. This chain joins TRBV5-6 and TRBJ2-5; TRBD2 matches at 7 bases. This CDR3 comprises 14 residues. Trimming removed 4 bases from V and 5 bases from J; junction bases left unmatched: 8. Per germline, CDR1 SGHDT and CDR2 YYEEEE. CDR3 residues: CASSPGGLGETQYF. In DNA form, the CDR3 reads TGTGCCAGCAGCCCGGGAGGATTGGGGGAGACCCAGTACTTC.

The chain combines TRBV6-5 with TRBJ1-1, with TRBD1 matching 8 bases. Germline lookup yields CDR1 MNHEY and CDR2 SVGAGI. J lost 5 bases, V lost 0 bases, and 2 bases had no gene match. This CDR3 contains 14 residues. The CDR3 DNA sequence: TGTGCCAGCAGTTACTCGACAGGGGTGACTGAAGCTTTCTTT. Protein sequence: CASSYSTGVTEAFF.

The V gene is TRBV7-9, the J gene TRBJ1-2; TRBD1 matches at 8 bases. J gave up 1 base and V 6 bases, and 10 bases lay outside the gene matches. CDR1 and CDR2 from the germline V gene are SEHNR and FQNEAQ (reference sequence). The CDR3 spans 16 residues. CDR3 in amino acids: CASSSLIDRGNYGYTF. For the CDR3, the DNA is TGTGCCAGCAGTTCCCTTATAGACAGGGGTAACTATGGCTACACCTTC.

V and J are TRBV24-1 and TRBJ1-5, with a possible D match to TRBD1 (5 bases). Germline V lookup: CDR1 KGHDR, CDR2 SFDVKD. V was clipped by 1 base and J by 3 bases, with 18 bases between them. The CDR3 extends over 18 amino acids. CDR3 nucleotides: TGTGCCACCAGTGATTTAAGTGTCCGGCAGGGAAACAATCAGCCCCAGCATTTT. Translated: CATSDLSVRQGNNQPQHF.

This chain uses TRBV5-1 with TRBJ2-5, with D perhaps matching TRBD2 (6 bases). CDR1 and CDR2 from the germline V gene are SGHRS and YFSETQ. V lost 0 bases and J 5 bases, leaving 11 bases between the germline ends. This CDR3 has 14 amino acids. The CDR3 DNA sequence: TGCGCCAGCAGCTTGGGACTAGTCACGGAGACCCAGTACTTC. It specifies CASSLGLVTETQYF.

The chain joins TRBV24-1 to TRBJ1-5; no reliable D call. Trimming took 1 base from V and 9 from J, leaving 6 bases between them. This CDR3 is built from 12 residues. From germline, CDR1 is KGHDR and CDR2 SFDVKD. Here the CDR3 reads CATSDFGRPQHF. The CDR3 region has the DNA TGTGCCACCAGTGATTTCGGTAGGCCCCAGCATTTT.

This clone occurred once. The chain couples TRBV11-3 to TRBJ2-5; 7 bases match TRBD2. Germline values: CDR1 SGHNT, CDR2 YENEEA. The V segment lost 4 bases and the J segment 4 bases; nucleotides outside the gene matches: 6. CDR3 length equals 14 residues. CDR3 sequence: CASSSRLAPETQYF. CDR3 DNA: TGTGCCAGCAGCTCCCGACTAGCACCAGAGACCCAGTACTTC.

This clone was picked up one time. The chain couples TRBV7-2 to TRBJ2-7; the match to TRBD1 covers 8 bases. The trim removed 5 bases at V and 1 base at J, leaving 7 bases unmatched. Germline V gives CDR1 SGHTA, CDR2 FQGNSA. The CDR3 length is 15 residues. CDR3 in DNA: TGTGCCAGCAGCGCATGGACAGGGCCTTCCTACGAGCAGTACTTC. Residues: CASSAWTGPSYEQYF.

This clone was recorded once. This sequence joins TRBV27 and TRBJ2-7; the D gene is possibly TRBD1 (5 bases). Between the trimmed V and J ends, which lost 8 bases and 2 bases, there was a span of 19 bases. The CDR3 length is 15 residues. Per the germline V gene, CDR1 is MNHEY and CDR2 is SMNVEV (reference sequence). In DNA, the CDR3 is TGTGCCAGCTCCTTAGGTGGGGCCGCCACCTACGAGCAGTACTTC. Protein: CASSLGGAATYEQYF.

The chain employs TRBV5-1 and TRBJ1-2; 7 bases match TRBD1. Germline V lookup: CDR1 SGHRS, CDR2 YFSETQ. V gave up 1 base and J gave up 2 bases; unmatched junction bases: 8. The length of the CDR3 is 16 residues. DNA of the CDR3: TGCGCCAGCAGCTTGACCCCGGACAGGTACAACTATGGCTACACCTTC. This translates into CASSLTPDRYNYGYTF. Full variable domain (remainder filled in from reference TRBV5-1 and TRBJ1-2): KAGVTQTPRYLIKTRGQQVTLSCSPISGHRSVSWYQQTPGQGLQFLFEYFSETQRNKGNFPGRFSGRQFSNSRSEMNVSTLELGDSALYLCASSLTPDRYNYGYTFGSGTRLTVV.